This is a list of T cell receptor beta chains from one sample in a study of T cell responses to AZD1222 COVID-19 vaccine. Assay: immunoSEQ multiplex PCR; the TCRdb copy retains only in-frame clones and omits some. The sample holds more than 150,000 clones, 91% seen once. The input for sequencing was peripheral blood, taken 28 days after the second AZD1222 dose. Receptors originate from an adult who received the AZD1222 COVID-19 vaccine. Both conserved end residues are part of each CDR3. Fields, in order: clone size, J gene, D gene, V gene, CDR3 protein, CDR3 DNA. The D gene is left open where the match is weak. Clone size, where shown, is once, few, many, or a class for clones that have expanded.

-	TRBJ1-5	TRBD1	TRBV18	CASSPRVWDRANFDSNQPQHF	TGTGCCAGCTCACCACGGGTGTGGGACAGGGCAAATTTCGATAGCAATCAGCCCCAGCATTTT
-	TRBJ1-1	-	TRBV5-6	CASSPGQFMNTEAFF	TGTGCCAGCAGCCCGGGACAATTTATGAACACTGAAGCTTTCTTT
-	TRBJ1-2	-	TRBV10-2	CASSEPSNYGYTF	TGCGCCAGCAGTGAACCCTCTAACTATGGCTACACCTTC
-	TRBJ1-3	TRBD1	TRBV18	CASSPNWDSPGNTIYF	TGTGCCAGCTCACCAAATTGGGACAGTCCTGGAAACACCATATATTTT
-	TRBJ1-3	TRBD1	TRBV18	CASSPGQGSGNTIYF	TGTGCCAGCTCACCGGGACAGGGCTCTGGAAACACCATATATTTT
once	TRBJ1-3	-	TRBV28	CASMDSQGSGNTIYF	TGTGCCAGCATGGACAGCCAAGGCTCTGGAAACACCATATATTTT
-	TRBJ2-2	TRBD1	TRBV27	CATGPGTGVYTGELFF	TGTGCCACCGGGCCCGGGACAGGGGTCTACACCGGGGAGCTGTTTTTT
-	TRBJ2-7	-	TRBV5-1	CASRWQGTYEQYF	TGCGCCAGCAGGTGGCAGGGGACCTACGAGCAGTACTTC
-	TRBJ2-3	-	TRBV5-1	CASSFLPIYNPPSTDTQYF	TGCGCCAGCAGCTTCTTACCGATATACAACCCACCCAGCACAGATACGCAGTATTTT
once	TRBJ1-2	-	TRBV29-1	CSVEVGGAYGYTF	TGCAGCGTTGAAGTCGGTGGGGCCTATGGCTACACCTTC
-	TRBJ2-1	-	TRBV6-5	CASRLTEWSHNEQFF	TGTGCCAGCAGACTCACGGAGTGGAGTCACAATGAGCAGTTCTTC
-	TRBJ2-4	-	TRBV5-6	CASTLAGKNIQYF	TGTGCCAGCACCTTGGCAGGTAAAAACATTCAGTACTTC
-	TRBJ2-3	TRBD2	TRBV6-5	CASSRLAGRGDTQYF	TGTGCCAGCAGCAGACTAGCGGGAAGAGGGGATACGCAGTATTTT
-	TRBJ2-1	TRBD2	TRBV4-1	CASSQGSSGVYNEQFF	TGCGCCAGCAGCCAAGGTTCTAGCGGGGTCTACAATGAGCAGTTCTTC
-	TRBJ2-7	-	TRBV6-5	CASSYSGTPSYEQYF	TGTGCCAGCAGTTACTCAGGGACGCCCTCCTACGAGCAGTACTTC
-	TRBJ2-3	-	TRBV3-1/TRBV3-2	CASSQEARSTDTQYF	TGTGCCAGCAGCCAAGAGGCAAGGAGCACAGATACGCAGTATTTT
-	TRBJ2-1	-	TRBV25-1	CASSPGAADEQFF	TGTGCCAGCAGTCCCGGGGCCGCGGATGAGCAGTTCTTC
-	TRBJ2-1	-	TRBV3-1/TRBV3-2	CASSHLPGDNEQFF	TGTGCCAGCAGCCATCTACCGGGCGACAATGAGCAGTTCTTC
-	TRBJ1-2	TRBD1	TRBV19	CASSPHTRAGGNYGYTF	TGTGCCAGTAGTCCCCATACGAGGGCAGGGGGCAACTATGGCTACACCTTC
-	TRBJ2-7	-	TRBV14	CASSQVGLYEQYF	TGTGCCAGCAGCCAAGTCGGACTCTACGAGCAGTACTTC